The sequence of this TCR beta chain was determined in a study of blood T cells in healthy people across ages. In regard to this clonotype: Its antigen is not identified.

A sample-barcoded 5' primer and a J-beta primer mix were used in a second PCR of about 7 to 11 cycles. Every cDNA molecule bore a tag from a template-switch adaptor containing 12 random nucleotides. TCRdb redid the calling of the 5' RACE reads with MiXCR, one entry per CDR3 protein. Altogether approximately 1.5 million distinct CDR3 sequences are present, around 35% being singletons, with the ten largest covering around 10%. The CDR3 has 16 residues. V gave up 6 bases and J gave up 10 bases; unmatched junction bases: 20. The germline CDR1 and CDR2 sequences are DFQATT and SNEGSKA (reference sequence). Findings and limits, study-wide: Diversity of TCR beta per million T cells declined in a roughly linear way with age.

Sequencing input: blood. The receptor comes from a young woman in good health. The chain couples TRBV20-1 to TRBJ2-1; 8 nucleotides align to TRBD2. The CDR3 bases are TGCAGTGCCCACGGATTATCCGGGGGGGGGCTCCGGGAGCAGTTCTTC. This gives the protein CSAHGLSGGGLREQFF.